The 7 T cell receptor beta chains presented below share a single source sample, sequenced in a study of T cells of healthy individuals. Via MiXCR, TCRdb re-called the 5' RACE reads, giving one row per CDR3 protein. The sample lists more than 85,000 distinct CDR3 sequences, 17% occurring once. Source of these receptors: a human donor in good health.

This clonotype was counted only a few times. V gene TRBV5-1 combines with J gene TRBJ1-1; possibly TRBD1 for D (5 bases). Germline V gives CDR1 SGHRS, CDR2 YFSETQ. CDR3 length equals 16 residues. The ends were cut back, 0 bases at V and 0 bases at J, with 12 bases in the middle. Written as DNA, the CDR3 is TGCGCCAGCAGCTTGGTTGGGGGTGTCATGAACACTGAAGCTTTCTTT. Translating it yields CASSLVGGVMNTEAFF.

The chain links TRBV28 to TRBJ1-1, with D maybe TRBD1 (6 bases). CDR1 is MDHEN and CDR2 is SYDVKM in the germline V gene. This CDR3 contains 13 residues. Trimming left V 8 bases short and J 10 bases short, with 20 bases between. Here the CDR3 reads CASRHRARTGAFF. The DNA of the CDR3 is TGTGCCAGCCGTCACAGGGCACGAACGGGAGCTTTCTTT.

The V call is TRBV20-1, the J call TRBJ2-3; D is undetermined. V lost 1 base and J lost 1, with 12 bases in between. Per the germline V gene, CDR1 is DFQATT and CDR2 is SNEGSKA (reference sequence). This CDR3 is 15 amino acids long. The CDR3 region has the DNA TGCAGTGCTAGAGTAATGGGCGGAGGCACAGATACGCAGTATTTT. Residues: CSARVMGGGTDTQYF.

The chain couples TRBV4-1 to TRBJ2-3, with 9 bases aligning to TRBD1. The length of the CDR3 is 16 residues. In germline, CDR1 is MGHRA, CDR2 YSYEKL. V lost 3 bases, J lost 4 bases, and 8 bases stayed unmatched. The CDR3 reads CASSHFGTGSADTQYF. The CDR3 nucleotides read TGCGCCAGCAGCCACTTTGGGACAGGGAGTGCAGATACGCAGTATTTT.

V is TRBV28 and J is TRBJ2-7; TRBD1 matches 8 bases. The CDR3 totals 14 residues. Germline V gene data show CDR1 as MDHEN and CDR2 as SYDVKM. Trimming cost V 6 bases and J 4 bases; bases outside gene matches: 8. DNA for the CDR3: TGTGCCAGCAGAAGCGGACAGGGAGTGTACGAGCAGTACTTC. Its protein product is CASRSGQGVYEQYF.

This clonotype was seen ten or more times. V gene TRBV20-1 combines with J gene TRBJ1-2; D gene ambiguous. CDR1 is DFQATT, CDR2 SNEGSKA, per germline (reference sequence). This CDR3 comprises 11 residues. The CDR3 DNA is TGCAGCACAAGGTCAAACTATGGCTACACCTTC. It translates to CSTRSNYGYTF.

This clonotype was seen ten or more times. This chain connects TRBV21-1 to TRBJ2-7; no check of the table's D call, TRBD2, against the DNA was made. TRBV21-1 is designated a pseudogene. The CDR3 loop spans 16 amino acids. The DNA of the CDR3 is TGTGCCATCCGGAATGTTAGCGGGATAAACTCCTACGAGCAGTACTTC. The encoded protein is CAIRNVSGINSYEQYF.